This T cell receptor (beta chain) was identified in a study of Graves' ophthalmopathy and Graves' hyperthyroidism. Transcripts of RNA were the source for amplifying TCR beta CDR3 regions. First-round RT-PCR relied on HTBI primers, and a second-round multiplex PCR came next. Using its own MiXCR run on the multiplex PCR reads, TCRdb lists one record per CDR3 protein. The sample has 200,000 to 250,000 distinct CDR3 sequences, around 45% seen once. Overall study findings and caveats: In blood, most expanded thyroid clonotypes above 0.001 frequency were also detected. Between ophthalmopathy and stable hyperthyroidism, a 13-signature model drew a separation with 87.88% sensitivity and 75% to 82% specificity.

This CDR3 has 13 residues. Deletions cut 1 base from V and 7 bases from J, with 11 bases between. CDR1 is SGHRS and CDR2 is YFSETQ in the germline V gene. Uncontrolled infections, other autoimmune diseases, pregnancy or lactation barred patients from enrollment. The authors isolated PBMCs from more than 9 ml of fresh peripheral blood. A remark on this clonotype: The antigen is not known.

The sample comprised peripheral blood. The TCR sequence derives from an adult man with Graves' ophthalmopathy. The chain joins TRBV5-1 to TRBJ1-1; TRBD1 might be the D (6 bases). The CDR3 is CASSLLQGGEAFF. The CDR3 region has the DNA TGCGCCAGCAGCTTGCTACAGGGTGGTGAAGCTTTCTTT.